This TCR beta chain was documented in a study of blood T cell repertoires in COVID-19. Per the authors' pipeline: Using reference gene primer amplification, nucleated cell counts were estimated. Assay: immunoSEQ multiplex PCR; the TCRdb copy retains only in-frame clones and omits some. V and J calls and clone size are those listed in that table; D and trimming were worked out from the DNA. The table lists under 250,000 clones, under 90% of them singletons. Germline V gives CDR1 KGHSH, CDR2 LQKENI. Trimming removed 4 bases from V and 4 bases from J, with 6 bases in between. The length of the CDR3 is 12 residues.

The chain uses TRBV18 and TRBJ2-3, with unresolved D. This sequence was found in a woman aged 30 to 39 with acute COVID-19. The sample taken for sequencing was PBMCs or T cells enriched from blood (not recorded which). CDR3 bases: TGTGCCAGCTCACTTTCCTCAGATACGCAGTATTTT. As protein: CASSLSSDTQYF. Looking up the rest from reference TRBV18 and TRBJ2-3 gives the full variable domain: NAGVMQNPRHLVRRRGQEARLRCSPMKGHSHVYWYRQLPEEGLKFMVYLQKENIIDESGMPKERFSAEFPKEGPSILRIQQVVRGDSAAYFCASSLSSDTQYFGPGTRLTVL.